Below, 6 T cell receptor beta chains from the same sample are listed, as sequenced in a study of blood T cell repertoires in COVID-19 (TCRdb year 2020). Library construction relied on the immunoSEQ multiplex PCR assay. TCRdb limited this immuneACCESS table to in-frame rearrangements with V and J called. A share of clones is missing; checked studies link under half to unresolved V genes, and the rest is unexplained. Here the sample has 30,000 to 35,000 clones; 85% to 90% occur a single time. In total, the top ten clones hold about 4.9% of the sample. The sample comprised peripheral blood. These receptors were obtained from a woman in her 70s with active COVID-19.

The chain employs TRBV5-1 and TRBJ2-3; 9 bases are a match to TRBD2. The germline V gene has CDR1 SGHRS and CDR2 YFSETQ. CDR3 length equals 15 residues. V lost 6 bases and J lost 2; bases outside the gene matches: 7. The CDR3 is CASMMRGGFTDTQYF. For the CDR3, the DNA is TGCGCCAGCATGATGCGGGGGGGATTCACAGATACGCAGTATTTT.

The chain carries TRBV6-2 or TRBV6-3 and TRBJ1-1; the match to TRBD1 covers 9 bases. V lost 2 bases and J lost 3; bases outside the gene matches: 1. This CDR3 has 14 residues. Germline V gives CDR1 MNHEY, CDR2 SVGEGT. The chain's CDR3 is CASSYRQGDTEAFF. CDR3 coding DNA: TGTGCCAGCAGTTACAGACAGGGGGACACTGAAGCTTTCTTT.

The rearrangement links TRBV2 to TRBJ2-7, with 8 bases identical to TRBD1. Germline-derived CDR1 and CDR2 are SNHLY and FYNNEI. Trimming cost V 6 bases and J 5 bases; bases outside gene matches: 9. The CDR3 totals 14 residues. CDR3 loop: CASRPGSRGHEQYF. Here the CDR3 DNA reads TGTGCCAGCAGGCCCGGAAGCAGGGGGCACGAGCAGTACTTC.

This clone was detected only a few times. This CDR3 is also generated by other DNA sequences in the sample. The chain carries TRBV30 and TRBJ1-4; D call uncertain. The CDR3 length is 13 residues. CDR1 is GTSNPN and CDR2 is SVGIG in the germline V gene (reference sequence). Trimming removed 2 bases at V and 4 bases at J, with 8 bases between. The CDR3 DNA is TGTGCCTGGAGTATCCAGCGTAATGAAAAACTGTTTTTT. This sequence encodes CAWSIQRNEKLFF. The full variable domain, its missing parts supplied by reference TRBV30 and TRBJ1-4, is SQTIHQWPATLVQPVGSPLSLECTVEGTSNPNLYWYRQAAGRGLQLLFYSVGIGQISSEVPQNLSASRPQDRQFILSSKKLLLSDSGFYLCAWSIQRNEKLFFGSGTQLSVL.

The chain joins TRBV10-3 to TRBJ2-2, with TRBD2 as a possible D gene (7 bases). In germline, CDR1 is ENHRY, CDR2 SYGVKD. V was shortened by 6 bases and J by 7 bases, with 15 bases between the two germline ends. The CDR3 has 14 residues. The CDR3 DNA follows: TGTGCCATCAGCCAGGGGAGGGAGCACGGGGAGCTGTTTTTT. Encoded protein: CAISQGREHGELFF.

This clone has a handful of counts. This chain joins TRBV7-2 and TRBJ2-7; D gene ambiguous. V lost 2 bases, J lost 1 base, and 12 bases lay in between. The CDR3 extends over 15 amino acids. Germline CDR1 is SGHTA and CDR2 is FQGNSA. The CDR3 spells CASSLRVTFSYEQYF. CDR3 DNA sequence: TGTGCCAGCAGCTTACGTGTGACATTTTCCTACGAGCAGTACTTC.